This paragraph covers one T cell receptor beta chain sequence. This sample was taken from a study of OX40 agonist ivuxolimab in advanced cancers. Trimming left V 2 bases short and J 2 bases short, with 16 bases between. The CDR3 sequence is 16 residues long. In germline, CDR1 is SGHRS, CDR2 YFSETQ. Only in-frame clones appear in the TCRdb table, and some are missing; sequencing was by immunoSEQ multiplex PCR. The table shows about 120,000 clones, with roughly 95% occurring only once. Sequencing used CD4+ or CD8+ T cells sorted from blood, obtained in a trial of the OX40 agonist ivuxolimab. The V and J genes are TRBV5-1 and TRBJ2-5, with a possible D match to TRBD1 (5 bases). This TCR derives from an adult with an advanced solid tumor such as melanoma, head and neck, liver or kidney cancer. The CDR3 region has the DNA TGCGCCAGCAGCTTTGGGCCAGGGCCAATTCAAGAGACCCAGTACTTC. Translating it yields CASSFGPGPIQETQYF.